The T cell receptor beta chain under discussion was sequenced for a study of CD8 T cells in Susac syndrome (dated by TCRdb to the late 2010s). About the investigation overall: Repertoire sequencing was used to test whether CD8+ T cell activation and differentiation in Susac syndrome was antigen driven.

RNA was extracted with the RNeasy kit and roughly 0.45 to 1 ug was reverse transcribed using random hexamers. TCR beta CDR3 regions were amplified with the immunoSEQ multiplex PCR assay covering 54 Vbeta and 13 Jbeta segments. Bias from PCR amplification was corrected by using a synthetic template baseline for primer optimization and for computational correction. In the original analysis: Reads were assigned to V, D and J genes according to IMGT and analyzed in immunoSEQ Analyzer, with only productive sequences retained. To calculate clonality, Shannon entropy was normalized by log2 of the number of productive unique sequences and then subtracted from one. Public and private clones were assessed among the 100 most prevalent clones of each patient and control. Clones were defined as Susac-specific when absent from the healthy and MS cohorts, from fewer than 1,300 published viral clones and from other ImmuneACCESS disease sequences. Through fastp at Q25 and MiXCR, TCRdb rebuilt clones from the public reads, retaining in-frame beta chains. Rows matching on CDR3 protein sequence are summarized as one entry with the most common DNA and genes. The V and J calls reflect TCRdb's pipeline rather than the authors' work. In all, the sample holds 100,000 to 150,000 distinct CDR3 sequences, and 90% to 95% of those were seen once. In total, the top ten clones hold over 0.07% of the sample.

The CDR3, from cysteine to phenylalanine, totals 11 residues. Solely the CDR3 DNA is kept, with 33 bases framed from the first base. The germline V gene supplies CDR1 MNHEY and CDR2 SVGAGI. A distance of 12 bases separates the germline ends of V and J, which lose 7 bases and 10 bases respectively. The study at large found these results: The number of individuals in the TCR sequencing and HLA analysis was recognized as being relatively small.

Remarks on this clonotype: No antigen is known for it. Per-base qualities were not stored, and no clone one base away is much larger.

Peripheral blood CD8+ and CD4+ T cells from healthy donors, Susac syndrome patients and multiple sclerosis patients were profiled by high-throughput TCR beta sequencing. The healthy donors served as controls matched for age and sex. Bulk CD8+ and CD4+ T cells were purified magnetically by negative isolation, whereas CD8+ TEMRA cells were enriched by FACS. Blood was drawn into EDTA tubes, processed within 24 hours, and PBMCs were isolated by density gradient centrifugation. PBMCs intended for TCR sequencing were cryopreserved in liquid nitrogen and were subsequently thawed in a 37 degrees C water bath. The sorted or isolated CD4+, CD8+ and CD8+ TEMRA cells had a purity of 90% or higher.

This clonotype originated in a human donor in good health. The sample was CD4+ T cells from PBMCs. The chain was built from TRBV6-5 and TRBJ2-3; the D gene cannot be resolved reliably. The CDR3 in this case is CASTQAGAQYF. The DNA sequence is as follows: TGTGCCAGCACCCAAGCAGGCGCGCAGTATTTT.